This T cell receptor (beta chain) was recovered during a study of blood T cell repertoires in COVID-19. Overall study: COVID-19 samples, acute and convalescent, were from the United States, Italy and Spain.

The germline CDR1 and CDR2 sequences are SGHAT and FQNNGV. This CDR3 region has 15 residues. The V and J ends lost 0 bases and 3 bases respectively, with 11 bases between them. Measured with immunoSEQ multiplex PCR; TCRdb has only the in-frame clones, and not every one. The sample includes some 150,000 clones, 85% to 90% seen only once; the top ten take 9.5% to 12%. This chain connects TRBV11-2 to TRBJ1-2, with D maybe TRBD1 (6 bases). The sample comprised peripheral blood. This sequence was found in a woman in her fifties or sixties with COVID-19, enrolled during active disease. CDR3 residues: CASSLETGRDYGYTF. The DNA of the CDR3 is TGTGCCAGCAGCTTAGAGACAGGTCGCGACTATGGCTACACCTTC.